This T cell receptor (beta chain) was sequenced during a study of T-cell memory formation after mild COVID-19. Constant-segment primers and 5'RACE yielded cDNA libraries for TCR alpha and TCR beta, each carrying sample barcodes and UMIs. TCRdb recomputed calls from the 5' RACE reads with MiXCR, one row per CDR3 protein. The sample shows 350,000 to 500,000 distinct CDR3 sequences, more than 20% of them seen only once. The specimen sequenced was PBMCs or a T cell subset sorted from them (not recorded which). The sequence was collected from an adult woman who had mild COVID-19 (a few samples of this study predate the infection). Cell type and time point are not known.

The CDR3 reads CASSLVLGEDTEAFF. In DNA form, the CDR3 reads TGTGCCAGCAGCTTAGTTCTAGGGGAGGACACTGAAGCTTTCTTT. This rearrangement joins TRBV7-9 to TRBJ1-1, with D tentatively TRBD1 (5 bases). The CDR3 contains 15 residues. Germline V CDR1 and CDR2: SEHNR, FQNEAQ (reference sequence). Trimming left V 1 base short and J 3 bases short, with 12 bases between. Based on the CDR3 plus reference TRBV7-9 and TRBJ1-1, the full variable domain is DTGVSQNPRHKITKRGQNVTFRCDPISEHNRLYWYRQTLGQGPEFLTYFQNEAQLEKSRLLSDRFSAERPKGSFSTLEIQRTEQGDSAMYLCASSLVLGEDTEAFFGQGTRLTVV.